This record covers a single T cell receptor beta chain. The data belong to a study of blood T cell repertoires in COVID-19. Study-wide background: Specimens from acute and convalescent COVID-19 originated in the United States, Italy and Spain. PBMCs, B-cell-depleted T cells, or T cells provided the cDNA or gDNA that made up the material.

In the original processing: Reference gene primer amplification in the assay estimated nucleated cell counts. Sequenced by immunoSEQ multiplex PCR; TCRdb stores in-frame clones only, minus some. The V and J calls and clone size come from that table; D and trimming were worked out from the DNA. The profile shows 210,000 or so clones, about 89% of them singletons. The V end was cut by 3 bases, the J end by 6 bases, with 18 bases between. Germline V gene lookup returns CDR1 SGDLS and CDR2 YYNGEE. This CDR3 contains 15 residues. The source material was peripheral blood. V usage is TRBV9 and J usage is TRBJ1-2; possibly TRBD1 for D (5 bases). The receptor was derived from a man aged 35 to 55 with acute or convalescent COVID-19. CDR3 in DNA: TGTGCCAGCAGCGCCCTCCAGGGCGGGGTAAATGGCTACACCTTC. This encodes CASSALQGGVNGYTF.